These 27 T cell receptor beta chains share one sample of origin, sequenced in a study of T cell responses to AZD1222 COVID-19 vaccine. Only in-frame clones appear in the TCRdb table, and some are missing; sequencing was by immunoSEQ multiplex PCR. The table has approximately 120,000 clones, 88% seen once. Sample: peripheral blood, taken on day 0 of AZD1222 vaccination. These receptors all stem from an adult in good health.

The chain couples TRBV19 to TRBJ1-5; maybe TRBD1 (5 bases). V lost 8 bases, J lost 3 bases, and 20 bases lay in between. CDR3 size: 16 residues. The germline V gene encodes CDR1 LNHDA and CDR2 SQIVND (reference sequence). CDR3 DNA: TGTGCCAGTCGGGACGGACCCCTAAAGCCCAATCAGCCCCAGCATTTT. This encodes CASRDGPLKPNQPQHF. Using reference TRBV19 and TRBJ1-5 for the parts outside the CDR3, the full variable domain is DGGITQSPKYLFRKEGQNVTLSCEQNLNHDAMYWYRQDPGQGLRLIYYSQIVNDFQKGDIAEGYSVSREKKESFPLTVTSAQKNPTAFYLCASRDGPLKPNQPQHFGDGTRLSIL.

The rearrangement links TRBV16 to TRBJ1-2; D uncertain. Trimming left V 4 bases short and J 4 bases short, with 4 bases between. This CDR3 has 11 residues. Germline V gene data show CDR1 as KGHSY and CDR2 as FQNENV. For the CDR3, the DNA is TGTGCCAGCAGCCCCCTCTATGGCTACACCTTC. The encoded protein is CASSPLYGYTF.

This clone showed up just once. V usage is TRBV5-1 and J usage is TRBJ1-3; no definite D call. CDR1 SGHRS and CDR2 YFSETQ come from the germline V gene. The CDR3 has 15 residues. Trimming removed 4 bases from V and 0 bases from J, with 11 bases in between. Here the CDR3 DNA reads TGCGCCAGCAGCAGGATTCCCAACTCTGGAAACACCATATATTTT. Translating it yields CASSRIPNSGNTIYF.

The chain carries TRBV27 and TRBJ1-1, with 7 bases matching TRBD1. V shed 6 bases and J 6 bases; nucleotides not matched to a gene: 13. Germline CDR1 MNHEY, CDR2 SMNVEV (reference sequence). CDR3 length equals 15 residues. CDR3 DNA sequence: TGTGCCAGCAGGTCACTACACAGGGGAGGGCCTGAAGCTTTCTTT. Translation gives CASRSLHRGGPEAFF.

The V and J genes are TRBV3-1 (or the pseudogene TRBV3-2) and TRBJ2-7; 9 bases are shared with TRBD1. Germline values: CDR1 LGHDT, CDR2 YNNKEL (reference sequence). V shed 4 bases and J 6 bases; nucleotides not matched to a gene: 10. The CDR3 is 15 amino acids. The CDR3 here is CASSRKPGQGREQYF. The CDR3 DNA reads as TGTGCCAGCAGCCGCAAACCCGGACAGGGGCGCGAGCAGTACTTC.

Only one count was recorded for this clone. The chain links TRBV9 to TRBJ1-2; D call uncertain. CDR1 is SGDLS and CDR2 is YYNGEE in the germline V gene. The CDR3 length is 10 residues. Trimming stripped 4 bases from V and 6 bases from J, with 4 bases between. The CDR3 spells CASSSDGYTF. Here the CDR3 DNA reads TGTGCCAGCAGCTCGGATGGCTACACCTTC.

This chain connects TRBV27 to TRBJ2-5; 7 bases agree with TRBD2. V shed 5 bases and J 1 base; nucleotides not matched to a gene: 13. Germline lookup yields CDR1 MNHEY and CDR2 SMNVEV (reference sequence). There are 17 residues in the CDR3. For the CDR3, the DNA is TGTGCCAGCAGTAGAAGCCCTAGCGGATTAGTCCAAGAGACCCAGTACTTC. It codes for CASSRSPSGLVQETQYF.

This rearrangement joins TRBV9 to TRBJ2-2; the match to TRBD2 covers 14 bases. Germline V gene data show CDR1 as SGDLS and CDR2 as YYNGEE. With 4 bases clipped from V and 1 base from J, the junction kept 12 bases outside the gene matches. This CDR3 has 20 amino acids. The CDR3 nucleotides are TGTGCCAGCAGCCCTAGTTTATACGGGACTAGCGGGGGGAACACCGGGGAGCTGTTTTTT. It translates to CASSPSLYGTSGGNTGELFF.

The genes are TRBV7-2 and TRBJ2-1; TRBD2 agrees at 10 bases. Germline CDR1 reads SGHTA; CDR2 reads FQGNSA. With 5 bases clipped from V and 4 bases from J, the junction kept 2 bases outside the gene matches. CDR3 length: 14 residues. The CDR3 is CASSQGLAYNEQFF. The CDR3 nucleotides are TGTGCCAGCAGCCAGGGACTAGCGTACAATGAGCAGTTCTTC.

V and J are TRBV19 and TRBJ2-7, with TRBD1 matching over 10 bases. The CDR3 has 14 residues. The germline V gene encodes CDR1 LNHDA and CDR2 SQIVND (reference sequence). V was pared by 5 bases and J by 4 bases, with 5 bases of the junction left unmatched. The CDR3 nucleotides read TGTGCCAGTAGTCTGGGGGACAGGGGTTACGAGCAGTACTTC. Its translation is CASSLGDRGYEQYF.

This clone has a single count. The J gene is TRBJ1-2, the V gene TRBV28; weak D call: TRBD1 (6 bases). This CDR3 region has 16 residues. In germline, CDR1 is MDHEN, CDR2 SYDVKM. Deletions cut 7 bases from V and 4 bases from J, with 22 bases between. DNA of the CDR3: TGTGCCAGCACTTCAGCGGGGGGGCGCATCGGCTATGGCTACACCTTC. This translates into CASTSAGGRIGYGYTF.

The V gene is TRBV28, the J gene TRBJ2-4; D unresolved. The CDR3 has 15 residues. CDR1 MDHEN and CDR2 SYDVKM come from the germline V gene. The V end was cut by 5 bases, the J end by 0 bases, with 11 bases between. The CDR3, as DNA: TGTGCCAGCAGTGGGTTTCCGCTAGCCAAAAACATTCAGTACTTC. As protein: CASSGFPLAKNIQYF.

The chain combines TRBV5-1 with TRBJ2-7, with a weak D call TRBD1 (6 bases). The CDR3 runs 15 residues. The V gene lost 0 bases and the J gene lost 6 bases, with 16 bases spanning the gap. Germline-derived CDR1 and CDR2 are SGHRS and YFSETQ. CDR3 in DNA: TGCGCCAGCAGCTTGGCCGTGGGGGCACAGAGCGAGCAGTACTTC. Protein product: CASSLAVGAQSEQYF.

This rearrangement joins TRBV9 to TRBJ2-1; TRBD2 matches at 9 bases. This CDR3 spans 15 amino acids. The J segment lost 10 bases and the V segment lost 0 bases, leaving 8 bases of the junction unmatched. The germline gives CDR1 SGDLS, CDR2 YYNGEE. The CDR3 DNA reads TGTGCCAGCAGCGTAGCTGCGGGGGGGCCATGGGAGCAGTTCTTC. It encodes CASSVAAGGPWEQFF. The full variable domain, with the rest looked up from reference TRBV9 and TRBJ2-1, is DSGVTQTPKHLITATGQRVTLRCSPRSGDLSVYWYQQSLDQGLQFLIQYYNGEERAKGNILERFSAQQFPDLHSELNLSSLELGDSALYFCASSVAAGGPWEQFFGPGTRLTVL.

This chain links TRBV12-3 or TRBV12-4 with TRBJ1-3; 8 positions agree with TRBD1. J was trimmed by 9 bases and V by 1 base; bases with no gene match: 2. The CDR3 spans 13 residues. CDR3 sequence reads: CASSLDRGATIYF. CDR3 bases: TGTGCCAGCAGTTTAGACAGGGGGGCCACCATATATTTT.

This chain links TRBV6-5 with TRBJ1-3; TRBD1 matches 9 bases. CDR3 size: 15 residues. V shed 6 bases and J 4 bases; nucleotides not matched to a gene: 7. Germline V lookup: CDR1 MNHEY, CDR2 SVGAGI. CDR3 residues: CASSKGQGYGNTIYF. CDR3 sequence (DNA): TGTGCCAGCAGCAAGGGACAGGGTTACGGAAACACCATATATTTT.

The CDR3 bases are TGTGCCAGCAGCCAAGTTTGGGGGGGCCCTGAAGCTTTCTTT. It translates to CASSQVWGGPEAFF. The chain joins TRBV3-1 (or the pseudogene TRBV3-2) to TRBJ1-1; maybe TRBD1 (6 bases). The CDR3 totals 14 residues. Germline assignment: CDR1 LGHDT and CDR2 YNNKEL (reference sequence). Trimming removed 1 base at V and 6 bases at J, with 12 bases between.

The chain has TRBV30 and TRBJ2-3, with D tentatively TRBD1 or TRBD2 (5 bases each). Germline-derived CDR1 and CDR2 are GTSNPN and SVGIG (reference sequence). V gave up 8 bases and J gave up 2 bases, with 17 bases separating them. This CDR3 comprises 14 residues. CDR3 in amino acids: CARGPRLSTDTQYF. The CDR3 region has the DNA TGTGCCCGGGGACCACGGTTGTCCACAGATACGCAGTATTTT.

The V call is TRBV5-1, the J call TRBJ1-1; D is ambiguous. CDR3 length: 16 residues. Trimming took off 7 bases at V and 1 base at J, with 20 bases between the two ends. The germline V gene has CDR1 SGHRS and CDR2 YFSETQ. CDR3 sequence: CASSYMAGGPNTEAFF. The CDR3 coding sequence is TGCGCCAGCTCTTACATGGCAGGCGGCCCGAACACTGAAGCTTTCTTT. Drawing the rest from reference TRBV5-1 and TRBJ1-1, the complete variable domain is KAGVTQTPRYLIKTRGQQVTLSCSPISGHRSVSWYQQTPGQGLQFLFEYFSETQRNKGNFPGRFSGRQFSNSRSEMNVSTLELGDSALYLCASSYMAGGPNTEAFFGQGTRLTVV.

This clone was picked up one time. This chain joins TRBV4-2 and TRBJ2-1; D is uncertain. Germline V gene sequence: CDR1 LGHNA, CDR2 YNFKEQ. V dropped 0 bases and J dropped 6 bases, with 12 bases sitting between them. The CDR3 consists of 15 residues. The CDR3 reads CASSQDWQAVNEQFF. The CDR3 DNA reads TGTGCCAGCAGCCAAGATTGGCAGGCCGTCAATGAGCAGTTCTTC.

The V call is TRBV3-1 (or the pseudogene TRBV3-2), the J call TRBJ1-2, with D unresolved. The ends were cut back, 3 bases at V and 3 bases at J, with 11 bases in the middle. Germline V gives CDR1 LGHDT, CDR2 YNNKEL (reference sequence). The CDR3 has 14 amino acids. CDR3 amino acids: CASSQTNLDYGYTF. CDR3 DNA sequence: TGTGCCAGCAGCCAGACAAACTTAGACTATGGCTACACCTTC.

This clone was detected a few times. The gene calls are TRBV6-1 and TRBJ1-5; D is unclear. This CDR3 contains 14 residues. Germline-derived CDR1 and CDR2 are MNHNS and SASEGT. V was pared by 1 base and J by 4 bases, with 8 bases between. CDR3 nucleotides: TGTGCCAGCAGTGAAGGGACGGAGAATCAGCCCCAGCATTTT. Translation gives CASSEGTENQPQHF.

In regard to this clone: The junction shows a germline mismatch at one end, possibly a read error. The chain employs TRBV7-7 and TRBJ1-1; D is uncertain. The CDR3 sequence is 13 residues long. Germline CDR1 reads SSHAT; CDR2 reads FNYEAQ (reference sequence). CDR3 sequence: CASSQTQNTEAFF. Here the CDR3 DNA reads TGTGCTAGCAGCCAGACACAAAACACTGAAGCTTTCTTT.

The chain links TRBV5-1 to TRBJ1-1, with a possible D match to TRBD1 (6 bases). Germline-derived CDR1 and CDR2 are SGHRS and YFSETQ. Deletions cut 0 bases from V and 0 bases from J, with 12 bases between. The CDR3 loop spans 16 amino acids. The CDR3 is CASSLEGGVMNTEAFF. The CDR3 DNA is TGCGCCAGCAGCTTGGAGGGGGGCGTCATGAACACTGAAGCTTTCTTT.

The V and J genes are TRBV7-2 and TRBJ2-3, with 10 bases fitting TRBD1. Germline V lookup: CDR1 SGHTA, CDR2 FQGNSA. V gave up 5 bases and J gave up 4 bases; unmatched junction bases: 3. This CDR3 is built from 14 residues. This chain's CDR3 is CASSLGQGADTQYF. The CDR3 DNA sequence: TGTGCCAGCAGCCTCGGACAGGGGGCAGATACGCAGTATTTT.

This clone was detected a few times. The chain carries TRBV7-7 and TRBJ2-1, with 11 bases lining up with TRBD2. CDR3 size: 15 residues. The ends lost 1 base at V and 8 bases at J; junction bases unmatched: 4. Germline V gives CDR1 SSHAT, CDR2 FNYEAQ (reference sequence). The DNA for the CDR3 is TGTGCCAGCAGCTTAGTAGCGGGAGGGCCCCATGAGCAGTTCTTC. As protein: CASSLVAGGPHEQFF.

The chain couples TRBV30 to TRBJ1-1, with D possibly matching TRBD1 (6 bases). Germline loops: CDR1 GTSNPN, CDR2 SVGIG (reference sequence). The CDR3 is 15 amino acids. The V end lost 3 bases, the J end lost 5 bases, and 19 bases lay between the germline ends. CDR3 region: CAWRLSGGGRTEAFF. CDR3 nucleotides: TGTGCCTGGAGACTAAGCGGGGGCGGCAGGACTGAAGCTTTCTTT.